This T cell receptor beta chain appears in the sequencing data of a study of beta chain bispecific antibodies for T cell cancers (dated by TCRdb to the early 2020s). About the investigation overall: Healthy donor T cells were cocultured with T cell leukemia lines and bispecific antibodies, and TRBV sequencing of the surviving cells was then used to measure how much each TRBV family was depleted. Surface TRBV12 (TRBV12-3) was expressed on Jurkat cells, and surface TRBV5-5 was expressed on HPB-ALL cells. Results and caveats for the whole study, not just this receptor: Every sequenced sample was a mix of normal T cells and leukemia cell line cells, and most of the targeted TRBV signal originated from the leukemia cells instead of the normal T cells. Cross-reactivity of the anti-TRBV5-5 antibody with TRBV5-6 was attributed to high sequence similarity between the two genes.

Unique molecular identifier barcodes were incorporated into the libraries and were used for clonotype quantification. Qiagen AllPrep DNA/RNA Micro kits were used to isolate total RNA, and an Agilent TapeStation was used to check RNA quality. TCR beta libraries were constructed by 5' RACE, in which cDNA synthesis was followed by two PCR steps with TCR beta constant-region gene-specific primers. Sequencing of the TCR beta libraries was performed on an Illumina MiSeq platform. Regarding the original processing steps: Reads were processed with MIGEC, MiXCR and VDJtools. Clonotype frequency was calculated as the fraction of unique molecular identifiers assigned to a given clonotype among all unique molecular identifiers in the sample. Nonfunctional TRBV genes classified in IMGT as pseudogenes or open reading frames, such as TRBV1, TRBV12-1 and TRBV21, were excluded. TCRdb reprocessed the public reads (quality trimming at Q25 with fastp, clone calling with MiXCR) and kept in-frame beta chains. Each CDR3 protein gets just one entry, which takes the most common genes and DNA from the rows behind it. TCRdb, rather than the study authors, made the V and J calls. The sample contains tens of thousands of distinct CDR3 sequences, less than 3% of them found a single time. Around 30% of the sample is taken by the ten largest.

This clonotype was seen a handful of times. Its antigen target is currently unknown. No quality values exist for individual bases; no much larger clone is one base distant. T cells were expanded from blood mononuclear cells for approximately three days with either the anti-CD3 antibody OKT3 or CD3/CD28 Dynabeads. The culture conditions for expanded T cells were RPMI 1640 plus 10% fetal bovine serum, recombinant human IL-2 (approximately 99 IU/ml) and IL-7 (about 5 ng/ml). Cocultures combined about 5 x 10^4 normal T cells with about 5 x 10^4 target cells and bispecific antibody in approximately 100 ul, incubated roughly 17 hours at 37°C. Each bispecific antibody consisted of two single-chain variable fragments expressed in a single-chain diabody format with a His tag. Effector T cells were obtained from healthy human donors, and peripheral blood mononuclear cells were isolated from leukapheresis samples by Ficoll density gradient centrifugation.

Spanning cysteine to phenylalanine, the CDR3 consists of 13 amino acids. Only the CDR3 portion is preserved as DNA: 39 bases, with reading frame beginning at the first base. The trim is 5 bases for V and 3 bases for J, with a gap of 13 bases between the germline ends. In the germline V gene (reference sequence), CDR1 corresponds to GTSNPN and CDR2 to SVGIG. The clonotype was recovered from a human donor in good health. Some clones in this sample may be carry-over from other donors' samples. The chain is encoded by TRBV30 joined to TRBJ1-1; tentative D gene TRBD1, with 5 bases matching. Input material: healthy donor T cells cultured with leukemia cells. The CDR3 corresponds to CAWGGPGDTEAFF. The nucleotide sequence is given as TGTGCCTGGGGGGGTCCGGGGGACACTGAAGCTTTCTTT.